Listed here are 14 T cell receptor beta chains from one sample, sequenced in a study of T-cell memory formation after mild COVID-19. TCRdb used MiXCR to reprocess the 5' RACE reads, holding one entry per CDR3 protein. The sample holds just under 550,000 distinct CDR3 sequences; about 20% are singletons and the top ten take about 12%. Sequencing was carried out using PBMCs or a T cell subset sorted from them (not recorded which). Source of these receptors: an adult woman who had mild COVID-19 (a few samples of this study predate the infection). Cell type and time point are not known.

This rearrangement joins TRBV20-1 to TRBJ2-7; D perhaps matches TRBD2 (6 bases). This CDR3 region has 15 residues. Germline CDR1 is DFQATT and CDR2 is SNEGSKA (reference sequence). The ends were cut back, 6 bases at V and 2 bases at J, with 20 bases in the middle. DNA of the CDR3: TGCAGTGCCAGCCACGAGGGGCGGGGCCCCTACGAGCAGTACTTC. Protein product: CSASHEGRGPYEQYF.

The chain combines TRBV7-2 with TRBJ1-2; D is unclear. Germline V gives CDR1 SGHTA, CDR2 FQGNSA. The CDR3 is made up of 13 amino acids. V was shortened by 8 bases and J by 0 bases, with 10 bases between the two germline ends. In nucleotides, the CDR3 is TGTGCCAGCGACCTCGGGGCTAACTATGGCTACACCTTC. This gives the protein CASDLGANYGYTF. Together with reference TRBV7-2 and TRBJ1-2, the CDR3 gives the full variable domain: GAGVSQSPSNKVTEKGKDVELRCDPISGHTALYWYRQSLGQGLEFLIYFQGNSAPDKSGLPSDRFSAERTGGSVSTLTIQRTQQEDSAVYLCASDLGANYGYTFGSGTRLTVV.

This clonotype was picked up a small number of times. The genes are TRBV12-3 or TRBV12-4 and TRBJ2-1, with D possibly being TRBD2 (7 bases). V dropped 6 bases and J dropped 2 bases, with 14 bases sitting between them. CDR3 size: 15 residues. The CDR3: CASRGGGRPYNEQFF. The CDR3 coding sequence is TGTGCCAGCAGGGGGGGCGGGAGACCCTACAATGAGCAGTTCTTC.

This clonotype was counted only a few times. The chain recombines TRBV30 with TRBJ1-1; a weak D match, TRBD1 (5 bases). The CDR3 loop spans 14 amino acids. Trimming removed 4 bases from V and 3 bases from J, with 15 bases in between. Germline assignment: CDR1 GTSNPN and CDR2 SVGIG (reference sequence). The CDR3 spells CAWTLAGFDTEAFF. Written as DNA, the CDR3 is TGTGCCTGGACTCTGGCAGGGTTTGACACTGAAGCTTTCTTT.

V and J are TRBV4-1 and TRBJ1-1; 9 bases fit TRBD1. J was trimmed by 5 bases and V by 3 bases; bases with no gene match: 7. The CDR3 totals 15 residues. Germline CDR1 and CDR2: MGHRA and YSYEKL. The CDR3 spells CASSQARTGETEAFF. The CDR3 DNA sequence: TGCGCCAGCAGCCAGGCCAGGACAGGGGAGACTGAAGCTTTCTTT.

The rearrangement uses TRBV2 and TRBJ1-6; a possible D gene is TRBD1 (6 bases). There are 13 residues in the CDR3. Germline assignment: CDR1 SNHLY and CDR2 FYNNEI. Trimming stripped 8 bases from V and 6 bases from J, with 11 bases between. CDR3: CASGAGVNSPLHF. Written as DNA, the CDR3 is TGTGCCAGCGGGGCAGGGGTTAATTCACCCCTCCACTTT.

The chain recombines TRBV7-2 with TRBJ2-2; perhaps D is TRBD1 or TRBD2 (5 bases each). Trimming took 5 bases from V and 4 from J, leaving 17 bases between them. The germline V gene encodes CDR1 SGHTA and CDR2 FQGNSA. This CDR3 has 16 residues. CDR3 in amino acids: CASSPRGPHLTGELFF. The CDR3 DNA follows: TGTGCCAGCAGCCCGAGGGGTCCACACCTCACCGGGGAGCTGTTTTTT.

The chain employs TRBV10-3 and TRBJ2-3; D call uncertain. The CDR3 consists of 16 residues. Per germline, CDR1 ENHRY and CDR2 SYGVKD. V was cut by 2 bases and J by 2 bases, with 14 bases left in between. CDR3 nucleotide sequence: TGTGCCATCAGTGAGAATTCTGGGGAAACCACAGATACGCAGTATTTT. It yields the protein CAISENSGETTDTQYF.

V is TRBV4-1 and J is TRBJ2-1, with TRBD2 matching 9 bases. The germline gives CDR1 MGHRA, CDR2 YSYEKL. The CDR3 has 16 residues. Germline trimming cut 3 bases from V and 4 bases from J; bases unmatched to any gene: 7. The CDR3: CASSQSAGGGYNEQFF. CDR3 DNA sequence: TGCGCCAGCAGCCAGTCAGCGGGGGGAGGGTACAATGAGCAGTTCTTC.

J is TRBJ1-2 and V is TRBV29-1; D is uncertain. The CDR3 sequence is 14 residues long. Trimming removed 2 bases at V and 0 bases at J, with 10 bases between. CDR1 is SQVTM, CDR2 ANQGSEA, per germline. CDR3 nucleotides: TGCAGCGTTGAAAAAACGGGGACTAACTATGGCTACACCTTC. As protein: CSVEKTGTNYGYTF. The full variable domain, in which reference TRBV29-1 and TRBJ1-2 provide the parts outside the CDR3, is SAVISQKPSRDICQRGTSLTIQCQVDSQVTMMFWYRQQPGQSLTLIATANQGSEATYESGFVIDKFPISRPNLTFSTLTVSNMSPEDSSIYLCSVEKTGTNYGYTFGSGTRLTVV.

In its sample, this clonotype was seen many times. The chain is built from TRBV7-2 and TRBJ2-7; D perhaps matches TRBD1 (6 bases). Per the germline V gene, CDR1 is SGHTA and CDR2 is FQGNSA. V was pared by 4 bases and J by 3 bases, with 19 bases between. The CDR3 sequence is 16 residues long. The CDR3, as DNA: TGTGCCAGCAGCTCTTTAGGGGGTGGGCAGGGCTACGAGCAGTACTTC. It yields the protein CASSSLGGGQGYEQYF.

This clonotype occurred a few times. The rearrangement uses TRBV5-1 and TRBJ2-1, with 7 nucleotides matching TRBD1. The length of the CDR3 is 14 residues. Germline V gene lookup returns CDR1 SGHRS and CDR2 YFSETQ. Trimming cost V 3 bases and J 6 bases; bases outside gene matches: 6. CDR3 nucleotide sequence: TGCGCCAGCAGCTACATTCGACAGGGCAATGAGCAGTTCTTC. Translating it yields CASSYIRQGNEQFF.

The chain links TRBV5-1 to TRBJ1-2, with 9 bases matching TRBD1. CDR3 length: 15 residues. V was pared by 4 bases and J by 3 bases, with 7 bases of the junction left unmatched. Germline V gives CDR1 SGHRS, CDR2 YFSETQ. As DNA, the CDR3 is TGCGCCAGCAGCCGGCCGGACAGGGGCGACTATGGCTACACCTTC. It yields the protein CASSRPDRGDYGYTF.

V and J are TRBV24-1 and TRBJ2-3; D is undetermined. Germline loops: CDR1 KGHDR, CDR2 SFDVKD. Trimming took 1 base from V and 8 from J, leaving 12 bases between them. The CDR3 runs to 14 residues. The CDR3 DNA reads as TGTGCCACCAGTGATTTCGGCAACTCGGGTACGCAGTATTTT. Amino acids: CATSDFGNSGTQYF.